The T cell receptor (beta chain) under discussion was sequenced for a study of OX40 agonist ivuxolimab in advanced cancers. Measured with immunoSEQ multiplex PCR; TCRdb has only the in-frame clones, and not every one. The data hold about 75,000 clones, with 86% observed a single time. Blood specimens came from baseline, cycle 4 day 1, and cycle 7 day 1. This CDR3 spans 15 amino acids. The germline gives CDR1 GTSNPN, CDR2 SVGIG (reference sequence). V lost 4 bases and J lost 5, with 17 bases in between. This chain uses TRBV30 with TRBJ1-4; weak D call: TRBD1 (6 bases). Sequencing was performed on CD4+ or CD8+ T cells sorted from blood, taken in a trial of the OX40 agonist ivuxolimab. The source of this sequence is an adult with an advanced solid tumor such as melanoma, head and neck, liver or kidney cancer. The CDR3 DNA reads as TGTGCCTGGACTCGCCGACGGGGGGCGAATGAAAAACTGTTTTTT. Its translation is CAWTRRRGANEKLFF.